Each of the 17 T cell receptor beta chains below was sequenced from the same sample in a study of cytomegalovirus exposure and HLA in healthy donors. Researchers ran the PCR with 60 Vbeta and 13 Jbeta primers. The assay was immunoSEQ multiplex PCR, and TCRdb's table has in-frame clones only and misses some. The repertoire holds about 130,000 clones, over 75% seen once, with 4% in the top ten. Sequenced input: PBMCs. All receptors come from a man between 18 and 29 years old in good health and CMV-seropositive.

In its sample, this clone was seen a few times. This chain's CDR3 is CASSRTGWNTEAFF. CDR3 sequence (DNA): TGTGCCAGCAGTCGGACAGGGTGGAACACTGAAGCTTTCTTT. V and J are TRBV6-5 and TRBJ1-1; TRBD1 agrees at 8 bases. The CDR3 sequence is 14 residues long. V was pared by 5 bases and J by 1 base, with 3 bases of the junction left unmatched. Per the germline V gene, CDR1 is MNHEY and CDR2 is SVGAGI.

This chain uses TRBV5-4 with TRBJ1-1; D is uncertain. Trimming left V 4 bases short and J 7 bases short, with 11 bases between. This CDR3 comprises 12 residues. Germline V gene sequence: CDR1 SGHNT, CDR2 YYREEE (reference sequence). The CDR3 loop reads CASSRDGSEAFF. As DNA, the CDR3 is TGTGCCAGCAGCCGCGATGGGAGTGAAGCTTTCTTT. The entire variable domain, with the rest obtained from reference TRBV5-4 and TRBJ1-1, is as follows: ETGVTQSPTHLIKTRGQQVTLRCSSQSGHNTVSWYQQALGQGPQFIFQYYREEENGRGNFPPRFSGLQFPNYSSELNVNALELDDSALYLCASSRDGSEAFFGQGTRLTVV.

Concerning this clone: At one end the junction does not follow the germline gene, possibly because of a read error. This chain joins TRBV29-1 and TRBJ2-6, with D possibly TRBD1 on 5 matching bases. The germline gives CDR1 SQVTM, CDR2 ANQGSEA. This CDR3 contains 19 residues. CDR3 nucleotides: TGCAGCGTTGGACACTTTGGGGCACCGCCAGGACCTGGGGCCAACGTCCCGACTTTC. Encoded protein: CSVGHFGAPPGPGANVPTF.

V and J are TRBV4-2 and TRBJ1-2; D is perhaps TRBD1 (6 bases). V was clipped by 1 base and J by 5 bases, with 14 bases between them. This CDR3 has 15 residues. Germline-derived CDR1 and CDR2 are LGHNA and YNFKEQ. The CDR3 DNA follows: TGTGCCAGCAGCCAAGCGTCCTACACAGGGTATGGCTACACCTTC. It specifies CASSQASYTGYGYTF.

The CDR3 reads CASSQYRDSNYGYTF. The CDR3 DNA follows: TGCGCCAGCAGCCAGTACCGGGACAGTAACTATGGCTACACCTTC. This sequence joins TRBV4-3 and TRBJ1-2, with 7 bases identical to TRBD1. The junction had 5 bases not matched to a gene; V was cut back by 3 bases and J by 1 base. CDR1 is LGHNA and CDR2 is YSLEER in the germline V gene. The CDR3 runs to 15 residues.

The V call is TRBV7-6, the J call TRBJ2-3, with D tentatively TRBD2 (6 bases). Germline CDR1 SGHVS, CDR2 FNYEAQ. The CDR3 consists of 17 residues. Trimming pared 1 base from V and 0 bases from J, leaving 14 bases between. The CDR3 region is CASSLVPGGTSTDTQYF. CDR3 coding DNA: TGTGCCAGCAGCTTAGTACCAGGCGGGACTAGCACAGATACGCAGTATTTT.

The table lists this clone with a few counts. The chain uses TRBV5-1 and TRBJ1-5, with D possibly TRBD1 on 5 matching bases. The CDR3 is 15 amino acids. V gave up 4 bases and J gave up 4 bases, with 15 bases separating them. Germline CDR1 reads SGHRS; CDR2 reads YFSETQ. The CDR3: CASSTLGPENQPQHF. The CDR3 DNA reads TGCGCCAGCAGCACGCTGGGGCCGGAAAATCAGCCCCAGCATTTT.

The CDR3 DNA reads as TGTGCCAGCAGCCAACAGGGGATCCCCTACGAGCAGTACTTC. Translating gives CASSQQGIPYEQYF. This chain links TRBV7-9 with TRBJ2-7, with TRBD1 identical over 7 bases. The length of the CDR3 is 14 residues. J lost 2 bases, V lost 5 bases, and 6 bases had no gene match. The germline V gene has CDR1 SEHNR and CDR2 FQNEAQ (reference sequence).

J is TRBJ2-1 and V is TRBV11-2, with 12 bases lining up with TRBD2. V trimming: 6 bases; J trimming: 6 bases; junction bases outside the gene matches: 12. This CDR3 is built from 17 residues. Germline V gene lookup returns CDR1 SGHAT and CDR2 FQNNGV. The CDR3 bases are TGTGCCAGCAGAGGACTAGCGGGACCCATGGGTTCCAATGAGCAGTTCTTC. It translates to CASRGLAGPMGSNEQFF.

The chain links TRBV18 to TRBJ2-2; no clear D gene. Between the trimmed V and J ends, which lost 6 bases and 0 bases, there was a span of 14 bases. The germline gives CDR1 KGHSH, CDR2 LQKENI. This CDR3 is 16 amino acids long. DNA of the CDR3: TGTGCCAGCTCCCCCCGACAAGCTTCGAACACCGGGGAGCTGTTTTTT. Residues: CASSPRQASNTGELFF.

The table lists this clone with a few counts. The chain recombines TRBV2 with TRBJ2-1; 8 nucleotides agree with TRBD2. The CDR3 is 14 residues long. Germline V gene data show CDR1 as SNHLY and CDR2 as FYNNEI. After removal of 5 bases from V and 2 bases from J, the junction contained 2 bases not matched to a gene. As DNA, the CDR3 is TGTGCCAGCAGTCGGGGACTAGCCTACAATGAGCAGTTCTTC. Encoded protein: CASSRGLAYNEQFF.

This chain connects TRBV2 to TRBJ1-2; maybe TRBD1 (5 bases). The CDR3 extends over 13 amino acids. CDR1 is SNHLY and CDR2 is FYNNEI in the germline V gene. The V and J ends lost 4 bases and 8 bases respectively, with 14 bases between them. The CDR3 region is CASSGVGGEGYTF. CDR3 DNA sequence: TGTGCCAGCAGTGGTGTGGGGGGAGAAGGCTACACCTTC. The full variable domain, rest sourced from reference TRBV2 and TRBJ1-2, is EPEVTQTPSHQVTQMGQEVILRCVPISNHLYFYWYRQILGQKVEFLVSFYNNEISEKSEIFDDQFSVERPDGSNFTLKIRSTKLEDSAMYFCASSGVGGEGYTFGSGTRLTVV.

The rearrangement uses TRBV15 and TRBJ2-7; D is unclear. V was trimmed by 0 bases and J by 0 bases, leaving 6 bases between them. This CDR3 contains 14 residues. The germline CDR1 and CDR2 sequences are LNHNV and YYDKDF (reference sequence). The DNA for the CDR3 is TGTGCCACCAGCAGAGAAGAGGCCTCCTACGAGCAGTACTTC. This sequence encodes CATSREEASYEQYF. The whole variable domain, remainder taken from reference TRBV15 and TRBJ2-7, is DAMVIQNPRYQVTQFGKPVTLSCSQTLNHNVMYWYQQKSSQAPKLLFHYYDKDFNNEADTPDNFQSRRPNTSFCFLDIRSPGLGDTAMYLCATSREEASYEQYFGPGTRLTVT.

This clone was detected only a few times. The V call is TRBV6-1, the J call TRBJ2-3; D call uncertain. CDR1 is MNHNS and CDR2 is SASEGT in the germline V gene. The CDR3 spans 15 residues. V shed 7 bases and J shed 0 bases, with 14 bases lying between them. CDR3 coding DNA: TGTGCCAGCACCCAATACCCGACTAGCACAGATACGCAGTATTTT. This encodes CASTQYPTSTDTQYF.

As regards this clone: One end of the junction is discordant with germline, which a read error may explain. This chain connects TRBV6-1 to TRBJ2-7, with 8 bases matching TRBD2. Looked up from germline, CDR1 is MNHNS and CDR2 is SASEGT. The CDR3 is 17 residues long. CDR3: CASSEGAGGDSSFEQYF. CDR3 coding DNA: TGTGCCAGCAGTGAGGGGGCGGGGGGCGATTCGTCCTTCGAGCAGTACTTC.

The chain uses TRBV27 and TRBJ2-1, with TRBD2 matching over 7 bases. CDR3 length equals 15 residues. Trimming took 1 base from V and 3 from J; bases not matched to a gene: 3. The V gene's germline CDR1 is MNHEY and CDR2 SMNVEV (reference sequence). CDR3: CASSLFASGYNEQFF. CDR3 DNA: TGTGCCAGCAGTTTATTTGCTAGCGGCTACAATGAGCAGTTCTTC.

Points on this clone: Additional DNA sequences in this sample encode the identical CDR3. In nucleotides, the CDR3 is TGCGCCAGCAGCTTGAGGGGACTAGGAACAGATACGCAGTATTTT. Encoded protein: CASSLRGLGTDTQYF. This sequence joins TRBV5-1 and TRBJ2-3, with 8 bases lining up with TRBD2. V lost 1 base to trimming and J lost 3 bases; unmatched junction nucleotides: 4. The length of the CDR3 is 15 residues. Germline loops: CDR1 SGHRS, CDR2 YFSETQ.